This T cell receptor beta chain is drawn from a study of blood T cell repertoires in COVID-19. Study-level background: Samples came from the United States, Italy and Spain, spanning acute and convalescent COVID-19.

Trimming stripped 3 bases from V and 1 base from J, with 12 bases between. Germline assignment: CDR1 LGHDT and CDR2 YNNKEL (reference sequence). The CDR3 contains 16 residues. In Seattle, patients joined the study during active infection and were tracked longitudinally. Libraries were prepared by immunoSEQ multiplex PCR; TCRdb keeps only in-frame clonotypes and omits some of them. The table has 300,000 or so clones, 85% to 90% seen once. The TCR originated in a woman aged 30 to 39 with COVID-19, enrolled during active disease. The chain recombines TRBV3-1 (or the pseudogene TRBV3-2) with TRBJ2-2; D perhaps matches TRBD1 (6 bases). Sample: peripheral blood. This CDR3 is CASSHRNRENTGELFF. For the CDR3, the DNA is TGTGCCAGCAGCCATCGGAACAGGGAGAACACCGGGGAGCTGTTTTTT.